This note documents a single T cell receptor (beta chain) sequence. Its specificity is not known. These data are taken from a study of CD8 T cells in ankylosing spondylitis. Study-wide findings and caveats: Several highly homologous variants made up a TCR beta motif that seemed to typify ankylosing spondylitis blood.

Quantitative barcoded 5'-RACE was used to prepare TCR beta libraries. MiXCR, run by TCRdb on the 5' RACE reads, gives a single entry per CDR3 protein. The sample holds about 340,000 distinct CDR3 sequences; around 8% are singletons and the top ten take more than 12%. V was pared by 2 bases and J by 6 bases, with 5 bases of the junction left unmatched. Germline assignment: CDR1 DFQATT and CDR2 SNEGSKA (reference sequence). CDR3 length: 13 amino acids. The receptor was isolated from a male donor with ankylosing spondylitis. The chain has TRBV20-1 and TRBJ1-1; 8 bases match TRBD1. Sequenced input: blood, either unsorted or a sorted T cell fraction (not recorded which). CDR3 coding DNA: TGCAGTGCTAGAAGACAGGGGTTAGCTGAAGCTTTCTTT. This encodes CSARRQGLAEAFF.